This entry features one TCR beta chain sequence. This clonotype has only a few counts. The antigen it recognizes is unknown. The input lacks base qualities; no much larger clone sits a single base away. CDR3 length: 16 amino acids, cysteine to phenylalanine. The entry retains the CDR3 DNA only, 48 bases that are in frame from base 1. CDR1 and CDR2 are read off the germline V gene (reference sequence) as DFQATT and SNEGSKA. Trimming accounts for 3 bases at V and 0 bases at J, while the number of junction bases matched to no gene is 10. This sample stems from a study of blood T cells in healthy people across ages (dated by TCRdb to the mid-2010s). In the study overall: Template switching captured roughly one uniquely barcoded TCR beta cDNA molecule per two T cells in model experiments. Using deep sequencing normalized with unique cDNA molecular identifiers, the study measured how TCR beta repertoire diversity changes with age. The donors were split into four age groups: young (average about 16 years), middle-aged (39), aged (roughly 60) and long-lived (more than 80). Donors of different ages were randomly distributed across sequencing lanes to avoid experimental bias. Two additional independent replicas of 1 million unique cDNA reads from the same blood draw were analyzed for two donors (one aged 18 to 29 and one aged 80 or older). Results and caveats for the whole study, not just this receptor: There was a strong correlation between observed TCR beta diversity and the percentage of naive T cells measured by flow cytometry. Conclusive comparison of naive and antigen-experienced compartments was prevented by the profiling of bulk unsorted PBMCs. Compared with the aged group, more naive CD4+ T cells, fewer expanded clones and increased TCR diversity were shown by the long-lived group, suggesting age selection. Because the CMV infection status of the donors was unknown, age-related changes in expanded clonotypes may potentially have been confounded. Estimates of total diversity based on one million sequenced T cells were considered lower bounds and underestimates. As age increased, observed TCR beta diversity per million T cells dropped in a roughly linear way, and a significant reduction was already evident by age about 40.

The roughly 39 donors, aged roughly 6 to 90 years, were systemically healthy Caucasian individuals from Russia. About 10 milliliters of peripheral blood were drawn from each donor into EDTA-treated Vacutainer tubes. Ficoll-Paque density-gradient centrifugation was used to isolate PBMCs, with at least 6 million obtained per sample. Total RNA, at least 5.5 micrograms per sample, was extracted from PBMCs with Trizol reagent. For every donor, an aliquot of PBMCs went through flow cytometry to measure the percentages of naive CD45RAhigh/CD27high T cells. The library was built by means of 5' RACE. The listed sequencing device is Illumina HiSeq 2500. The second PCR ran for roughly 7 to 11 cycles and used a J-beta primer mix along with a sample-barcoded 5' primer. Each TCR beta cDNA molecule received a unique molecular identifier from a template-switch 5' adaptor carrying 12 random nucleotides. At least 2.5 million CDR3-containing paired-end reads were obtained from each sample. The Mint cDNA synthesis kit, primed by a TRBC-specific oligonucleotide, was used to synthesize first-strand cDNA from all RNA. Following uracil-DNA glycosylase treatment, all cDNA underwent a first 18-cycle PCR with the universal primers M1SS and BC2_uni_R. Under the source paper's analysis protocol: For normalization, 1 million high-quality reads were randomly selected from each sample, with every read carrying a distinct molecular identifier. Reads with shared molecular identifiers were discarded instead of being binned into consensus sequences. MiTCR, with a Q25 quality threshold and the strictest error-elimination algorithm, was used for CDR3 identification, clonotype clustering and error correction. A nonparametric unseen species model with Euler transformation was used to estimate a lower bound on total TCR beta diversity. TCRdb reprocessed the public reads (quality trimming at Q25 with fastp, clone calling with MiXCR) and kept in-frame beta chains. Each record represents a unique CDR3 protein, reported with the most common genes and DNA among its rows. These V and J calls rely on TCRdb rather than the paper's analysis. The sample table contains around 900,000 distinct CDR3 sequences; only one count was recorded for roughly 51% of them. Of the sample, about 20% falls within the top ten clones.

This clonotype was obtained from an older woman in good health. The chain is encoded by TRBV20-1 joined to TRBJ2-7; 8 bases in the middle match TRBD1. Sequencing was carried out using blood. The nucleotides are TGCAGTGCTAGTACCCTTGACAGGGGACACTCCTACGAGCAGTACTTC. Its protein is CSASTLDRGHSYEQYF.